The clone carrying this T cell receptor beta chain was detected only a few times. Its antigen remains unidentified. The sample belongs to a study of cytotoxic CD8 clonotypes in ibrutinib-treated CLL. Regarding the study as a whole: Treatment left the uncommon public clonotypes either contracted or stable in frequency.

Germline V gives CDR1 KGHSH, CDR2 LQKENI. J lost 7 bases, V lost 0 bases, and 1 base had no gene match. The CDR3 is 13 amino acids. Deep sequencing aimed at 1 in 200,000 to 1 in 1 million T cells' resolution. This table comes from immunoSEQ multiplex PCR, and its TCRdb copy is limited to in-frame clones, with some not included. The sample lists around 250,000 clones, 70% occurring once. The rearrangement joins TRBV18 to TRBJ1-2; 8 bases line up with TRBD1. The sequence was obtained from a human donor with chronic lymphocytic leukemia. The source was PBMCs, collected after 24 months of ibrutinib treatment. In DNA form, the CDR3 reads TGTGCCAGCTCACCACCGGGACAGGTTGGCTACACCTTC. This encodes CASSPPGQVGYTF.